This paragraph covers one TCR beta chain sequence. It was CD45RO-negative cells, positively selected for CCR7, that made up naive CD8 cells, with terminally differentiated effector memory CD45RA+ cells excluded. This sample stems from a study of shared clonotypes between healthy human individuals. Sequencing was performed with immunoSEQ multiplex PCR; in TCRdb, only in-frame clones are kept and a portion is missing. The data hold millions of clones, with about 92% observed a single time. Germline V lookup: CDR1 MRHNA, CDR2 SNTAGT. There are 14 residues in the CDR3. V dropped 9 bases and J dropped 2; count of bases not matched to a gene: 10.

Sequencing was done on a sample of naive CD8+ T cells from PBMCs. This receptor was taken from a man between 18 and 29 years old in good health. Some clones in this sample may be carry-over from other donors' samples. J is TRBJ2-7 and V is TRBV6-4; the match to TRBD1 covers 7 bases. The CDR3 loop is CARKGTEGTYEQYF. The CDR3 nucleotides are TGTGCCAGGAAAGGGACAGAAGGTACCTACGAGCAGTACTTC.